This TCR beta chain came from a study of control samples from healthy donors and cancer patients. There are a few counts of this clone. The ends were cut back, 0 bases at V and 5 bases at J, with 15 bases in the middle. The CDR3 consists of 15 residues. Germline V CDR1 and CDR2: SGDLS, YYNGEE. Sequencing was performed with immunoSEQ multiplex PCR; in TCRdb, only in-frame clones are kept and a portion is missing. This table has approximately 86,000 clones, about 89% appearing once. The source of this sequence is a man aged 25-45 years in good health. Sequencing was done on a sample of blood. J is TRBJ2-7 and V is TRBV9; weak D call: TRBD2 (6 bases). CDR3 sequence: CASSVAGGKVDEQYF. The CDR3 region has the DNA TGTGCCAGCAGCGTAGCTGGGGGGAAGGTGGACGAGCAGTACTTC.